This record covers a single T cell receptor (beta chain). Its specificity is unknown. This sample was included in a study of EBV T-cell therapy then PD-1 blockade in nasopharyngeal carcinoma. As to treatment: AdE1-LMPpoly-expanded autologous EBV-specific T-cell therapy followed by anti-PD-1 nivolumab. Assay used: immunoSEQ multiplex PCR; TCRdb lists only in-frame clones, some missing. The sample lists approximately 15,000 clones, 84% occurring once. V dropped 6 bases and J dropped 1; count of bases not matched to a gene: 5. The CDR3 loop spans 16 amino acids. CDR1 is MNHEY and CDR2 is SVGEGT in the germline V gene.

The receptor was derived from a man in his forties with nasopharyngeal carcinoma. The material sequenced was CD8+ T cells from blood, taken around day 99 from a patient whose treatment included autologous EBV-specific T cells and nivolumab. The chain has TRBV6-2 or TRBV6-3 and TRBJ2-2; TRBD2 agrees at 10 bases. The CDR3 DNA reads TGTGCCAGCAGCCCTGCTAGCGGGGGGAACACCGGGGAGCTGTTTTTT. Residues: CASSPASGGNTGELFF.